This T cell receptor beta chain was identified in a study of control samples from healthy donors and cancer patients. V was pared by 4 bases and J by 4 bases, with 11 bases between. CDR3 size: 13 residues. CDR1 is SGHRS and CDR2 is YFSETQ in the germline V gene. The table came from immunoSEQ multiplex PCR; TCRdb's copy has only in-frame clones and leaves some out. The sample lists roughly 160,000 clones; roughly 95% were seen once. This clone was recorded only once. The rearrangement uses TRBV5-1 and TRBJ1-1; no definite D call. This receptor was obtained from a young woman in good health. Specimen: blood. In DNA, the CDR3 is TGCGCCAGCAGCCTAGCGTGGGGCACTGAAGCTTTCTTT. Protein: CASSLAWGTEAFF.